What follows are 27 T cell receptor beta chains derived from one specimen sequenced in a study of T cell responses to AZD1222 COVID-19 vaccine. Sequenced by immunoSEQ multiplex PCR; TCRdb stores in-frame clones only, minus some. The repertoire includes approximately 89,000 clones, around 83% of them detected once, and 4.5% to 7% sits in the top ten. This specimen consisted of peripheral blood, obtained 28 days after the second AZD1222 dose. The receptors shown here come from an adult who received the AZD1222 COVID-19 vaccine.

The chain employs TRBV4-2 and TRBJ2-5, with D perhaps matching TRBD1 or TRBD2 (6 bases each). The germline V gene encodes CDR1 LGHNA and CDR2 YNFKEQ. This CDR3 is 15 amino acids long. V shed 1 base and J shed 5 bases, with 14 bases lying between them. CDR3: CASSQGPGAGETQYF. CDR3 nucleotides: TGTGCCAGCAGCCAAGGGCCGGGGGCCGGGGAGACCCAGTACTTC.

In its sample, this clone was seen once. This chain connects TRBV6-5 to TRBJ1-5; TRBD1 matches at 9 bases. CDR3 length: 15 amino acids. The junction had 3 bases not matched to a gene; V was cut back by 6 bases and J by 0 bases. Germline V CDR1 and CDR2: MNHEY, SVGAGI. The CDR3 DNA reads TGTGCCAGCAGACAGGGGGCGAGTAGCAATCAGCCCCAGCATTTT. It yields the protein CASRQGASSNQPQHF.

The chain joins TRBV6-5 to TRBJ2-3; possibly TRBD1 for D (6 bases). V was pared by 6 bases and J by 13 bases, with 17 bases between. From germline, CDR1 is MNHEY and CDR2 SVGAGI. The CDR3 sequence is 12 residues long. CDR3: CASRPGTPEEYF. CDR3 DNA sequence: TGTGCCAGCAGACCCGGGACACCCGAGGAGTATTTT.

This rearrangement joins TRBV12-3 or TRBV12-4 to TRBJ1-1; the D is unclear. Trimming removed 1 base from V and 5 bases from J, with 8 bases in between. CDR3 length equals 13 residues. CDR3 sequence: CASSLDSWTEAFF. For the CDR3, the DNA is TGTGCCAGCAGTTTAGACAGTTGGACTGAAGCTTTCTTT.

V usage is TRBV3-1 (or the pseudogene TRBV3-2) and J usage is TRBJ2-1; TRBD2 aligns across 10 bases. The CDR3 is 17 residues long. Trimming cost V 4 bases and J 5 bases; bases outside gene matches: 11. Germline V gene data show CDR1 as LGHDT and CDR2 as YNNKEL (reference sequence). Here the CDR3 reads CASSRQTGTSVHNEQFF. The CDR3 region has the DNA TGTGCCAGCAGCCGCCAAACTGGGACTAGCGTACACAATGAGCAGTTCTTC.

The CDR3, as DNA: TGTGCCAGCAGTCAGTCGGCCTACGAGCAGTACTTC. Amino acid sequence: CASSQSAYEQYF. This chain joins TRBV6-5 and TRBJ2-7; the D is unclear. Trimming shortened V by 5 bases and J by 2 bases, and 7 bases separated the two germline ends. In germline, CDR1 is MNHEY, CDR2 SVGAGI. This CDR3 has 12 amino acids.

This chain links TRBV2 with TRBJ2-5, with D uncertain. Germline V CDR1 and CDR2: SNHLY, FYNNEI. This CDR3 is built from 10 residues. The ends were cut back, 1 base at V and 10 bases at J, with 4 bases in the middle. The CDR3 here is CASSEGDQYF. CDR3 coding DNA: TGTGCCAGCAGTGAAGGGGACCAGTACTTC.

The rearrangement uses TRBV18 and TRBJ2-7; D is perhaps TRBD2 (5 bases). Germline V CDR1 and CDR2: KGHSH, LQKENI. The CDR3 has 13 residues. V dropped 2 bases and J dropped 6 bases, with 11 bases sitting between them. The CDR3 nucleotides read TGTGCCAGCTCACCAGAGAGAGGGTCCGAGCAGTACTTC. It specifies CASSPERGSEQYF. Full variable domain (rest looked up from reference TRBV18 and TRBJ2-7): NAGVMQNPRHLVRRRGQEARLRCSPMKGHSHVYWYRQLPEEGLKFMVYLQKENIIDESGMPKERFSAEFPKEGPSILRIQQVVRGDSAAYFCASSPERGSEQYFGPGTRLTVT.

The chain couples TRBV11-2 to TRBJ1-3; the match to TRBD1 covers 8 bases. The trim removed 5 bases at V and 1 base at J, leaving 10 bases unmatched. The CDR3 sequence is 17 residues long. The V gene's germline CDR1 is SGHAT and CDR2 FQNNGV. Written as DNA, the CDR3 is TGTGCCAGCAGCCTAGGACAGGGCGCTTTATCTGGAAACACCATATATTTT. Encoded protein: CASSLGQGALSGNTIYF.

The V call is TRBV5-1, the J call TRBJ2-3; D gene ambiguous. Trimming removed 4 bases at V and 0 bases at J, with 9 bases between. The CDR3 spans 14 residues. The V gene's germline CDR1 is SGHRS and CDR2 YFSETQ. The CDR3 sequence: CASSPEDSTDTQYF. DNA for the CDR3: TGCGCCAGCAGCCCTGAGGACAGCACAGATACGCAGTATTTT.

This chain links TRBV28 with TRBJ1-5; unclear D gene. This CDR3 is 14 amino acids long. V shed 3 bases and J shed 3 bases, with 9 bases lying between them. Looked up from germline, CDR1 is MDHEN and CDR2 is SYDVKM. The CDR3 DNA reads TGTGCCAGCAGTTTTGATAGGGACAATCAGCCCCAGCATTTT. Residues: CASSFDRDNQPQHF.

V is TRBV5-1 and J is TRBJ2-6; no clear D gene. The V and J ends lost 0 bases and 0 bases respectively, with 4 bases between them. Germline V gene sequence: CDR1 SGHRS, CDR2 YFSETQ. There are 15 residues in the CDR3. The CDR3 sequence: CASSLGPSGANVLTF. The CDR3 DNA is TGCGCCAGCAGCTTGGGGCCCTCTGGGGCCAACGTCCTGACTTTC.

This chain uses TRBV18 with TRBJ2-5; 8 positions match TRBD2. The V and J ends lost 3 bases and 5 bases, in that order; junction bases with no gene match: 2. The CDR3 contains 13 residues. Per the germline V gene, CDR1 is KGHSH and CDR2 is LQKENI. The CDR3 DNA is TGTGCCAGCTCACCCGGGAGGGAGGAGACCCAGTACTTC. Translation: CASSPGREETQYF.

This CDR3 is CASTPGGYEQYF. DNA of the CDR3: TGTGCCAGCACCCCCGGGGGTTACGAGCAGTACTTC. The V call is TRBV3-1 (or the pseudogene TRBV3-2), the J call TRBJ2-7; maybe TRBD2 (6 bases). V was clipped by 7 bases and J by 4 bases, with 11 bases between them. Germline CDR1 and CDR2: LGHDT and YNNKEL (reference sequence). This CDR3 is 12 amino acids long.

CDR3 in amino acids: CASSQVSDTQYF. The CDR3 bases are TGCGCCAGCAGCCAAGTATCGGATACGCAGTATTTT. V usage is TRBV4-1 and J usage is TRBJ2-3; D call uncertain. Germline CDR1 is MGHRA and CDR2 is YSYEKL. V lost 1 base and J lost 6, with 5 bases in between. The CDR3 consists of 12 residues.

The J gene is TRBJ1-2, the V gene TRBV6-5; 7 nucleotides align to TRBD1. The CDR3 covers 13 residues. The junction had 7 bases not matched to a gene; V was cut back by 5 bases and J by 7 bases. Germline assignment: CDR1 MNHEY and CDR2 SVGAGI. CDR3 protein: CASSRQGVSGYTF. CDR3 sequence (DNA): TGTGCCAGCAGTAGACAGGGTGTGAGTGGCTACACCTTC.

The chain carries TRBV10-3 and TRBJ2-7; TRBD1 aligns across 7 bases. Losses at the gene ends were 8 bases for V and 4 bases for J; bases not matched to a gene: 8. The CDR3 is 13 amino acids. Germline CDR1 ENHRY, CDR2 SYGVKD. The CDR3 reads CAIHGDSHYEQYF. Here the CDR3 DNA reads TGTGCCATCCATGGGGACAGTCATTACGAGCAGTACTTC.

The chain carries TRBV18 and TRBJ1-2, with TRBD1 matching over 7 bases. Per the germline V gene, CDR1 is KGHSH and CDR2 is LQKENI. The CDR3 consists of 14 residues. Losses at the gene ends were 1 base for V and 6 bases for J; bases not matched to a gene: 5. The CDR3 DNA reads as TGTGCCAGCTCACCACGGCAGGGGGGGAATGGCTACACCTTC. Its translation: CASSPRQGGNGYTF.

V is TRBV24-1 and J is TRBJ2-3; TRBD2 agrees at 8 bases. The CDR3 has 15 residues. The V and J ends lost 6 bases and 2 bases, in that order; junction bases with no gene match: 6. Germline lookup yields CDR1 KGHDR and CDR2 SFDVKD. Here the CDR3 reads CATSPGRGVTDTQYF. The CDR3 bases are TGTGCCACCAGTCCGGGGCGGGGGGTCACAGATACGCAGTATTTT.

This clone was counted between two and nine times. V and J are TRBV6-5 and TRBJ2-7; 9 nucleotides agree with TRBD1. This CDR3 is 14 amino acids long. J lost 5 bases, V lost 7 bases, and 9 bases had no gene match. Per the germline V gene, CDR1 is MNHEY and CDR2 is SVGAGI. The DNA for the CDR3 is TGTGCCAGCAACCCACCGGGACAGGGCCACGAGCAGTACTTC. Its translation: CASNPPGQGHEQYF.

J is TRBJ2-3 and V is TRBV11-2; a possible D gene is TRBD1 (6 bases). Germline assignment: CDR1 SGHAT and CDR2 FQNNGV. V lost 5 bases and J lost 0, with 18 bases in between. This CDR3 comprises 17 residues. CDR3 DNA sequence: TGTGCCAGCAGCCAATACCGGGACACTTACAGCACAGATACGCAGTATTTT. As protein: CASSQYRDTYSTDTQYF. The full variable domain, in which reference TRBV11-2 and TRBJ2-3 provide the parts outside the CDR3, is EAGVAQSPRYKIIEKRQSVAFWCNPISGHATLYWYQQILGQGPKLLIQFQNNGVVDDSQLPKDRFSAERLKGVDSTLKIQPAKLEDSAVYLCASSQYRDTYSTDTQYFGPGTRLTVL.

This clone was observed a few times. The chain joins TRBV5-1 to TRBJ2-7; 7 positions match TRBD2. Trimming cost V 6 bases and J 0 bases; bases outside gene matches: 9. Germline V gene lookup returns CDR1 SGHRS and CDR2 YFSETQ. The CDR3 has 15 residues. For the CDR3, the DNA is TGCGCCAGCACCATGTCGGGGGGAAGCTCCTACGAGCAGTACTTC. Translating gives CASTMSGGSSYEQYF.

The CDR3 region is CASSLSSATLGANVLTF. The CDR3 nucleotides read TGTGCCAGCAGCTTATCCAGCGCGACGTTAGGGGCCAACGTCCTGACTTTC. The rearrangement joins TRBV7-9 to TRBJ2-6; D unclear. The CDR3 loop spans 17 amino acids. The V gene's germline CDR1 is SEHNR and CDR2 FQNEAQ (reference sequence). V was pared by 2 bases and J by 4 bases, with 15 bases between.

V gene TRBV27 combines with J gene TRBJ2-3; no definite D call. This CDR3 region has 14 residues. Trimming stripped 7 bases from V and 0 bases from J, with 11 bases between. Germline V gene data show CDR1 as MNHEY and CDR2 as SMNVEV (reference sequence). The CDR3 DNA is TGTGCCAGCATAGGAACCCTGAGCACAGATACGCAGTATTTT. Its protein product is CASIGTLSTDTQYF.

The chain combines TRBV11-2 with TRBJ1-1; D ambiguous. CDR3 length: 15 amino acids. Germline CDR1 is SGHAT and CDR2 is FQNNGV. Trimming shortened V by 5 bases and J by 3 bases, and 16 bases separated the two germline ends. The CDR3 sequence is CASSPTLRGDTEAFF. Written as DNA, the CDR3 is TGTGCCAGCAGCCCTACCCTACGCGGGGACACTGAAGCTTTCTTT.

This clone showed up just a few times. The rearrangement links TRBV28 to TRBJ1-6; 9 nucleotides align to TRBD1. CDR1 is MDHEN and CDR2 is SYDVKM in the germline V gene. This CDR3 has 17 amino acids. The V gene end was trimmed by 6 bases and the J gene end by 4 bases; junction bases not matched to a gene: 10. The CDR3 loop is CASRANRGQRYNSPLHF. The CDR3 DNA sequence: TGTGCCAGCAGAGCAAACAGGGGGCAGCGGTATAATTCACCCCTCCACTTT.

V is TRBV4-1 and J is TRBJ1-5; D perhaps matches TRBD1 (5 bases). Germline V gene data show CDR1 as MGHRA and CDR2 as YSYEKL. The CDR3 is made up of 15 amino acids. V was pared by 0 bases and J by 6 bases, with 12 bases between. CDR3 nucleotide sequence: TGCGCCAGCAGCCAAGATGCTGGGGGTCGTCAGCCCCAGCATTTT. Amino acids: CASSQDAGGRQPQHF.